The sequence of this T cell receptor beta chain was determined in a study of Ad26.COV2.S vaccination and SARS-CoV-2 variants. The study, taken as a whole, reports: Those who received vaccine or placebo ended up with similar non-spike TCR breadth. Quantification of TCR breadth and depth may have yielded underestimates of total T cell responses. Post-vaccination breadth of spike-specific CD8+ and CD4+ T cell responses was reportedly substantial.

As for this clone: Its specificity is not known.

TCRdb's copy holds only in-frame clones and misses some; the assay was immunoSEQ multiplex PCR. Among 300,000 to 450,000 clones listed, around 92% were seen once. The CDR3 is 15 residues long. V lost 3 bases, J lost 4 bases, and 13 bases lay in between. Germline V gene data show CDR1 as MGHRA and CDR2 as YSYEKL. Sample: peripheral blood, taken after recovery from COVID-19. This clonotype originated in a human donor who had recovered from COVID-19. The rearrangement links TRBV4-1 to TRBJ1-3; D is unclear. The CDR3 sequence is CASSHLGSAGNTIYF. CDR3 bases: TGCGCCAGCAGCCACCTGGGGTCGGCCGGAAACACCATATATTTT.